This is a list of T cell receptor beta chains from one sample in a study of T-cell memory formation after mild COVID-19. TCRdb reprocessed the 5' RACE reads via MiXCR and lists one record per CDR3 protein. The table shows a few hundred thousand distinct CDR3 sequences, with approximately 19% occurring only once. The sequenced sample consisted of PBMCs or a T cell subset sorted from them (not recorded which). These receptor sequences come from a man in his late teens or twenties who had mild COVID-19 (a few samples of this study predate the infection). Cell type and time point are not known. CDR3s include the opening cysteine and the closing phenylalanine or tryptophan. The D gene is left open where the match is weak. Rows give clone size only sometimes, using once, few, many, or a class for an expanded clone.

CDR3: CASSADRVGQPQHF
DNA: TGTGCCAGCAGCGCAGACAGGGTGGGTCAGCCCCAGCATTTT
J: TRBJ1-5
D: TRBD1
V: TRBV6-1
size: many

CDR3: CASSQRSGGAYNEQFF
DNA: TGCGCCAGCAGCCAAAGGAGCGGGGGGGCCTACAATGAGCAGTTCTTC
J: TRBJ2-1
D: TRBD2
V: TRBV4-1
size: NA

CDR3: CASSSTSGHTDTQYF
DNA: TGTGCCAGTAGTAGTACTAGCGGGCACACAGATACGCAGTATTTT
J: TRBJ2-3
D: TRBD2
V: TRBV19
size: NA

CDR3: CASRIDREINTGELFF
DNA: TGTGCCAGCAGGATTGACAGGGAGATAAACACCGGGGAGCTGTTTTTT
J: TRBJ2-2
D: TRBD1
V: TRBV12-3/TRBV12-4
size: NA

CDR3: CASSLRGGRGYTF
DNA: TGTGCCAGCAGCCTCAGGGGAGGTCGTGGCTACACCTTC
J: TRBJ1-2
D: NA
V: TRBV6-5
size: few

CDR3: CAISQGESNQPQHF
DNA: TGTGCCATCAGCCAGGGAGAGAGCAATCAGCCCCAGCATTTT
J: TRBJ1-5
D: NA
V: TRBV10-3
size: NA

CDR3: CASSFDGLAGAKETQYF
DNA: TGTGCCAGCAGCTTCGATGGACTAGCGGGGGCAAAAGAGACCCAGTACTTC
J: TRBJ2-5
D: TRBD2
V: TRBV11-2
size: once

CDR3: CASSQENSAPNEQFF
DNA: TGTGCCAGCAGCCAAGAGAATTCCGCTCCCAATGAGCAGTTCTTC
J: TRBJ2-1
D: NA
V: TRBV4-2
size: few

CDR3: CASSTRDQPQHF
DNA: TGTGCCAGCAGCACTCGAGATCAGCCCCAGCATTTT
J: TRBJ1-5
D: NA
V: TRBV7-2
size: NA

CDR3: CAISSRTSVPYNEQFF
DNA: TGTGCCATCAGCTCCAGGACTAGCGTCCCCTACAATGAGCAGTTCTTC
J: TRBJ2-1
D: TRBD2
V: TRBV10-3
size: few

CDR3: CASTPRTGLYGYTF
DNA: TGTGCCAGCACCCCGCGGACAGGGTTGTATGGCTACACCTTC
J: TRBJ1-2
D: TRBD1
V: TRBV28
size: NA

CDR3: CASSSRGGAHEQFF
DNA: TGTGCCAGCAGCTCGCGTGGGGGGGCTCATGAGCAGTTCTTC
J: TRBJ2-1
D: NA
V: TRBV11-2
size: NA

CDR3: CASSEWFQMNTEAFF
DNA: TGCGCCAGCAGTGAGTGGTTCCAGATGAACACTGAAGCTTTCTTT
J: TRBJ1-1
D: NA
V: TRBV10-2
size: NA

CDR3: CASSHPLGAANSPLHF
DNA: TGTGCCAGCAGTCATCCCCTGGGAGCCGCAAATTCACCCCTCCACTTT
J: TRBJ1-6
D: NA
V: TRBV7-8
size: NA

CDR3: CASSAPGQGLAGELFF
DNA: TGTGCCAGCAGCGCACCGGGACAGGGTTTAGCCGGGGAGCTGTTTTTT
J: TRBJ2-2
D: TRBD1
V: TRBV9
size: NA

CDR3: CASSVATVTAPSGNTIYF
DNA: TGTGCCAGCAGCGTAGCTACAGTGACGGCTCCCTCTGGAAACACCATATATTTT
J: TRBJ1-3
D: NA
V: TRBV9
size: few

CDR3: CASSYPMGLAGGQLGPSGANVLTF
DNA: TGTGCCAGCAGTTACCCCATGGGACTAGCGGGGGGGCAGCTAGGCCCCTCTGGGGCCAACGTCCTGACTTTC
J: TRBJ2-6
D: TRBD2
V: TRBV6-5
size: NA

CDR3: CSARNRRRLAGDNEQFF
DNA: TGCAGTGCCAGAAACCGAAGGCGGCTAGCGGGGGACAATGAGCAGTTCTTC
J: TRBJ2-1
D: TRBD2
V: TRBV20-1
size: NA

CDR3: CSVEKRGSTGELFF
DNA: TGCAGCGTTGAGAAGCGGGGGTCTACCGGGGAGCTGTTTTTT
J: TRBJ2-2
D: TRBD2
V: TRBV29-1
size: NA

CDR3: CASSPSGILGNTIYF
DNA: TGTGCCAGCAGCCCCTCGGGCATATTGGGAAACACCATATATTTT
J: TRBJ1-3
D: NA
V: TRBV11-2
size: NA

CDR3: CACSYQSTDTQDF
DNA: TGTGCCTGCAGTTACCAGAGCACAGATACGCAGGATTTT
J: TRBJ2-3
D: NA
V: TRBV12-3/TRBV12-4
size: NA